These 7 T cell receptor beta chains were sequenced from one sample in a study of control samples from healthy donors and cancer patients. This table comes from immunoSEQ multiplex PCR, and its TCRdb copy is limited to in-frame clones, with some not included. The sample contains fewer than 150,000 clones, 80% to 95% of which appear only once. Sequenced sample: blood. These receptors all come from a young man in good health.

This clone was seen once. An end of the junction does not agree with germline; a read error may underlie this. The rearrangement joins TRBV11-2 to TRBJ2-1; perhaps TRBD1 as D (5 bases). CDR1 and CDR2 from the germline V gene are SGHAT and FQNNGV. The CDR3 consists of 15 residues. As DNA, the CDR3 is TGTGCCAGCAGATTAGACAGTTCCTCCTACAATGAGCAGTTCTTC. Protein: CASRLDSSSYNEQFF.

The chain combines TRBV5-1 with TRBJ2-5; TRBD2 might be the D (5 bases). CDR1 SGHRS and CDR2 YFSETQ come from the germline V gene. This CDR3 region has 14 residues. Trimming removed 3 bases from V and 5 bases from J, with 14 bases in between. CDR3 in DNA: TGCGCCAGCAGCTACGACGCGAGCGGCGAGACCCAGTACTTC. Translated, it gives CASSYDASGETQYF.

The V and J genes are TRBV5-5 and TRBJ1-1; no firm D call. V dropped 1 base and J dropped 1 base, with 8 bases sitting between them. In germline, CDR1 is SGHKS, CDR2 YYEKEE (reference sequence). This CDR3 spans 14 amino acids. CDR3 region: CASSLSAGNTEAFF. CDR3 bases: TGTGCCAGCAGCTTGTCGGCAGGGAACACTGAAGCTTTCTTT.

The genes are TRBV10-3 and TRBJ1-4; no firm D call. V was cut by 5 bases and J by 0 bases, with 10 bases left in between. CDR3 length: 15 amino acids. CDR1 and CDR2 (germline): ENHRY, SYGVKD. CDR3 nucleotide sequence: TGTGCCATCAGTAATCACGGAGCAACTAATGAAAAACTGTTTTTT. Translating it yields CAISNHGATNEKLFF.

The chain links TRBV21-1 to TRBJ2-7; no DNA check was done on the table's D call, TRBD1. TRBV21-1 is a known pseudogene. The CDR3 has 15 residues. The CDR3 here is CASSKAWTNRWEQYV. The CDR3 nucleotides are TGTGCCAGCAGCAAAGCGTGGACGAACAGGTGGGAGCAGTACGTC.

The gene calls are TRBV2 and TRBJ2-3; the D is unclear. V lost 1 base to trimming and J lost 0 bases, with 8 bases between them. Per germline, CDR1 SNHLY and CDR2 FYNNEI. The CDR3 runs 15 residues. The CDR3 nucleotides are TGTGCCAGCAGTGAAGGGTGGCCTAGCACAGATACGCAGTATTTT. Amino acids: CASSEGWPSTDTQYF.

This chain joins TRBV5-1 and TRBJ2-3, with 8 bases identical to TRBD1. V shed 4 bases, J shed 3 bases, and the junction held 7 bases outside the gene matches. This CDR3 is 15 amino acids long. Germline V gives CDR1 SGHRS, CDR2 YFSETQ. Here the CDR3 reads CASSPGRTGTDTQYF. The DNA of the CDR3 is TGCGCCAGCAGCCCAGGCAGGACAGGGACAGATACGCAGTATTTT.